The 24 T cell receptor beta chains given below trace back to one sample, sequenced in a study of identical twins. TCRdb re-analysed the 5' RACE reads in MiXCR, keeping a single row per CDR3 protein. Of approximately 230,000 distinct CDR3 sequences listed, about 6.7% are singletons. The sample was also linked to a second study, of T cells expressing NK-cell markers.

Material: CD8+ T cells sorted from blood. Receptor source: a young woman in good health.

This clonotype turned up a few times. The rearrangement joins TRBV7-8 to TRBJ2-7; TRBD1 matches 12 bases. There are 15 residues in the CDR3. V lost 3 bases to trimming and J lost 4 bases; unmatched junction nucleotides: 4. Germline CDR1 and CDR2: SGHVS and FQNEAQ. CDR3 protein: CASSFWDRGPYEQYF. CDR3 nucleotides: TGTGCCAGCAGCTTTTGGGACAGGGGGCCTTACGAGCAGTACTTC.

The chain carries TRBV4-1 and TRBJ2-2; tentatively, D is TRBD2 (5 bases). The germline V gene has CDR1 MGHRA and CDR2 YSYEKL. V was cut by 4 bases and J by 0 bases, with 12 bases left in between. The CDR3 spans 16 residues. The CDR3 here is CASSPRGLPNTGELFF. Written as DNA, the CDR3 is TGCGCCAGCAGCCCCAGAGGGTTACCGAACACCGGGGAGCTGTTTTTT.

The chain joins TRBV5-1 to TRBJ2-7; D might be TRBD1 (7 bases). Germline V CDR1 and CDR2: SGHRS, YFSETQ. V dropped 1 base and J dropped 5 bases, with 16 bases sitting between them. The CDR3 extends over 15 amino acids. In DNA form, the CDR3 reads TGCGCCAGCAGCTTGTCTGGAGGGGGCCTTGACGAGCAGTACTTC. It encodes CASSLSGGGLDEQYF.

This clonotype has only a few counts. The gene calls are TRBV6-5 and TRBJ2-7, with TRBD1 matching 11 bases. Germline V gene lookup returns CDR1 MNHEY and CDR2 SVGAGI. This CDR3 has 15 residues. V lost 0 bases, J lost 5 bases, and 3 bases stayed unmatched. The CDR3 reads CASSYSGTGGDEQYF. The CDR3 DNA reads TGTGCCAGCAGTTACTCCGGGACAGGGGGGGACGAGCAGTACTTC.

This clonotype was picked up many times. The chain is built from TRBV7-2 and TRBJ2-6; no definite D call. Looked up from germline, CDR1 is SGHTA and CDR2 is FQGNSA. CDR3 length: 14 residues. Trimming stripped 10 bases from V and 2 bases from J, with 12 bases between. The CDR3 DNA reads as TGTGCCACAGGCCAGGCTACTGGGGCCAACGTCCTGACTTTC. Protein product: CATGQATGANVLTF. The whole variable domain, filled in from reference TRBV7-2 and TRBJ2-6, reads GAGVSQSPSNKVTEKGKDVELRCDPISGHTALYWYRQSLGQGLEFLIYFQGNSAPDKSGLPSDRFSAERTGGSVSTLTIQRTQQEDSAVYLCATGQATGANVLTFGAGSRLTVL.

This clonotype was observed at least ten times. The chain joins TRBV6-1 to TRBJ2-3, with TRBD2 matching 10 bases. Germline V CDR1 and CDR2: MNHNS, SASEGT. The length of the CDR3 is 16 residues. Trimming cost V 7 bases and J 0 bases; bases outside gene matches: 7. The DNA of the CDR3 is TGTGCCAGCACCGTCGGACTAGCGGATAGCACAGATACGCAGTATTTT. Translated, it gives CASTVGLADSTDTQYF.

The CDR3 region has the DNA TGTGCCAGCAGTCCGGAGGGTCTAGCGGGAGGGCCTAGGGGCAATGAGCAGTTCTTC. It translates to CASSPEGLAGGPRGNEQFF. J is TRBJ2-1 and V is TRBV6-2 or TRBV6-3; 12 bases align to TRBD2. CDR1 is MNHEY, CDR2 SVGEGT, per germline. V gave up 5 bases and J gave up 6 bases; unmatched junction bases: 17. The length of the CDR3 is 19 residues.

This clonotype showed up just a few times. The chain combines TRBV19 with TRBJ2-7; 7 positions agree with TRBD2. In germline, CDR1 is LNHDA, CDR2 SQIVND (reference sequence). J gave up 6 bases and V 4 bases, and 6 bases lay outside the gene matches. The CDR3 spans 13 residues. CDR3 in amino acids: CASSTASGSEQYF. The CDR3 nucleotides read TGTGCCAGTAGTACGGCTAGCGGAAGCGAGCAGTACTTC. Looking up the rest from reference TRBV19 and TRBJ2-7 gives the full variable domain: DGGITQSPKYLFRKEGQNVTLSCEQNLNHDAMYWYRQDPGQGLRLIYYSQIVNDFQKGDIAEGYSVSREKKESFPLTVTSAQKNPTAFYLCASSTASGSEQYFGPGTRLTVT.

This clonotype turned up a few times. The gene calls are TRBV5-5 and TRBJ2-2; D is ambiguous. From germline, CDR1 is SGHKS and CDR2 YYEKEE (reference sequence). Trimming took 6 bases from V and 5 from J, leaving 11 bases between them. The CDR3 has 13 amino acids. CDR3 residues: CASIALPTGELFF. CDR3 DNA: TGTGCCAGCATCGCCCTCCCTACCGGGGAGCTGTTTTTT.

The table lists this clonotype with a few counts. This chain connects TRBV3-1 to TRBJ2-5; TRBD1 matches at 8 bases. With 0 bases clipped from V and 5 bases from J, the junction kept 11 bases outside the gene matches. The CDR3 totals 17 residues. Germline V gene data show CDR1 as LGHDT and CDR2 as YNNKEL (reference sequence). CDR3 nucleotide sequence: TGTGCCAGCAGCCAAGATCCAGGGACAGGATGGGGCGAGACCCAGTACTTC. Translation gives CASSQDPGTGWGETQYF.

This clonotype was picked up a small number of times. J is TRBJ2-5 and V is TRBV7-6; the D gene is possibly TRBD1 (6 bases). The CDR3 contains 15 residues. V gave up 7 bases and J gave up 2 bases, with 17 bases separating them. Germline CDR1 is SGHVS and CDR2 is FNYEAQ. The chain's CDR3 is CASTHQRDKQETQYF. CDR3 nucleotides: TGTGCCAGCACCCATCAGAGGGACAAACAAGAGACCCAGTACTTC.

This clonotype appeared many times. The DNA of the CDR3 is TGTGCCAGCAGCGTACCACGGACTAGCGGGAGGGGGACCGGGGAGCTGTTTTTT. Protein: CASSVPRTSGRGTGELFF. The chain employs TRBV9 and TRBJ2-2; 15 positions agree with TRBD2. J was trimmed by 5 bases and V by 1 base; bases with no gene match: 6. The V gene's germline CDR1 is SGDLS and CDR2 YYNGEE. CDR3 length: 18 residues.

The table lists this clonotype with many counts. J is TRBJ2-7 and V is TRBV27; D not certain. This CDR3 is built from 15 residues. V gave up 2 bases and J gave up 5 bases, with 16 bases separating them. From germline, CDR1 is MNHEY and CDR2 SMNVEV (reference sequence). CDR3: CASSLRAGSPHEQYF. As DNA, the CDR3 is TGTGCCAGCAGTTTACGGGCAGGTTCTCCCCACGAGCAGTACTTC.

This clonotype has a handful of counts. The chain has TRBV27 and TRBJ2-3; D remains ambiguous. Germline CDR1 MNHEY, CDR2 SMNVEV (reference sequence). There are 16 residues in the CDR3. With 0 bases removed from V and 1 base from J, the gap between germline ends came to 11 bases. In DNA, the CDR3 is TGTGCCAGCAGTTTATCGATAGTACCCCGCACAGATACGCAGTATTTT. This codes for CASSLSIVPRTDTQYF.

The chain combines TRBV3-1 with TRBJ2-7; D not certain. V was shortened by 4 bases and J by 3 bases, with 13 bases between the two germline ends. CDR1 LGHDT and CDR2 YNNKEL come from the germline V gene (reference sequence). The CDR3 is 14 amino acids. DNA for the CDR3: TGTGCCAGCAGCCCGGGCTTAACGGGCTACGAGCAGTACTTC. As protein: CASSPGLTGYEQYF.

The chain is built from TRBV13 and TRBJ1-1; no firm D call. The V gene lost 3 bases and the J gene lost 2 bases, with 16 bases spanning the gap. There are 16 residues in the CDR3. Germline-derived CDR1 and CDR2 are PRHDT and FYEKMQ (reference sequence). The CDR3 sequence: CASSFGVGHFNTEAFF. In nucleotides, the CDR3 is TGTGCCAGCAGCTTCGGAGTCGGTCACTTCAACACTGAAGCTTTCTTT.

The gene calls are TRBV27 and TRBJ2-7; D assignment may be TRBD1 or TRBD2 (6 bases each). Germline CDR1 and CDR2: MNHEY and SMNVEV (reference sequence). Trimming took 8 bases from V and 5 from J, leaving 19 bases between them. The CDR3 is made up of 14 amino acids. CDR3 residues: CASAQGGRLDEQYF. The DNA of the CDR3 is TGTGCCAGCGCCCAAGGGGGGAGACTCGACGAGCAGTACTTC.

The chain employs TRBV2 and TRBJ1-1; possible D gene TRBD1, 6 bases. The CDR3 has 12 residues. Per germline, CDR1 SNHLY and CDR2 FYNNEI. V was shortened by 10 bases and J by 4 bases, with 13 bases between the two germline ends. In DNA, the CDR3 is TGTGCCATCGCACAGGGTGGCACTGAAGCTTTCTTT. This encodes CAIAQGGTEAFF.

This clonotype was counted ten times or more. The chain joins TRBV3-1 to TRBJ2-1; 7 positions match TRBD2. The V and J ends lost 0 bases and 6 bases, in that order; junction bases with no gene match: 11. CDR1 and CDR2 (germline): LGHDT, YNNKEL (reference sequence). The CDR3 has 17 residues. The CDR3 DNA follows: TGTGCCAGCAGCCAAGACGGTATGGGGGGGGATCCCAATGAGCAGTTCTTC. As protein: CASSQDGMGGDPNEQFF.

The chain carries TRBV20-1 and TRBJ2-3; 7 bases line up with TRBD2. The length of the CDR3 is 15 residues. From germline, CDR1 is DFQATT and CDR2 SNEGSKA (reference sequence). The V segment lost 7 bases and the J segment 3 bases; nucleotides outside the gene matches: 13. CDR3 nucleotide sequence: TGCAGTGGGCCTGTGTGGGGGGGTAATACAGATACGCAGTATTTT. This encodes CSGPVWGGNTDTQYF.

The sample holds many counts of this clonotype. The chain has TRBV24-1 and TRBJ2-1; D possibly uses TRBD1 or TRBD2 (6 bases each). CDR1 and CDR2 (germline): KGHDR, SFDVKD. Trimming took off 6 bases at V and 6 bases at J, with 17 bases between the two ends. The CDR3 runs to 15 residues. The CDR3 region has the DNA TGTGCCACCAGTCCCAGGGGAGGATCGCTCAATGAGCAGTTCTTC. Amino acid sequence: CATSPRGGSLNEQFF.

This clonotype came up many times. The CDR3 protein is CASSGTTDMNTEAFF. DNA of the CDR3: TGTGCCAGCAGTGGAACAACCGATATGAACACTGAAGCTTTCTTT. The chain carries TRBV6-1 and TRBJ1-1, with D uncertain. This CDR3 is 15 amino acids long. Germline V lookup: CDR1 MNHNS, CDR2 SASEGT. The germline V and J ends were trimmed by 4 bases and 0 bases, with 12 bases remaining between them.

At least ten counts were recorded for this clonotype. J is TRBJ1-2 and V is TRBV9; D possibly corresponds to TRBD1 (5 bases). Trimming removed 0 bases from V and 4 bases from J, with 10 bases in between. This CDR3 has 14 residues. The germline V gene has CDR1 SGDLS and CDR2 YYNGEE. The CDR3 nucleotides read TGTGCCAGCAGCGTAGCTGTCGGGGCCTATGGCTACACCTTC. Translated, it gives CASSVAVGAYGYTF.

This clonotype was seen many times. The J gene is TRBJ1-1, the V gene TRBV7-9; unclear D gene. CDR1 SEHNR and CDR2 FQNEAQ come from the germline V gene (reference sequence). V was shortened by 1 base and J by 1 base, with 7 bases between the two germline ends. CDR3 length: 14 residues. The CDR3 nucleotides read TGTGCCAGCAGCTTAGAATTTTCGAACACTGAAGCTTTCTTT. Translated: CASSLEFSNTEAFF.